This record looks at one T cell receptor beta chain sequence and its context. The record originates from a study of blood T cell repertoires in COVID-19. Study-wide background: Spain, Italy and the United States supplied samples that represented acute and convalescent COVID-19. PBMCs, B-cell-depleted T cells, or T cells provided the cDNA or gDNA that made up the material.

CDR3 size: 12 residues. Looked up from germline, CDR1 is ENHRY and CDR2 is SYGVKD. V was pared by 5 bases and J by 3 bases, with 8 bases between. Original data processing: Amplification of reference gene primers provided the estimated nucleated cell counts. Sequencing was performed with immunoSEQ multiplex PCR; in TCRdb, only in-frame clones are kept and a portion is missing. V and J calls and clone size are copied from that table; D and trimming were computed from the DNA. The sample lists fewer than 120,000 clones; 82% were seen once. This sequence was found in a woman in her fifties or sixties with acute or convalescent COVID-19. The V gene is TRBV10-3, the J gene TRBJ2-7; D remains unclear. The source material was peripheral blood. CDR3 nucleotide sequence: TGTGCCATCAGTAAGGCGGACTACGAGCAGTACTTC. It translates to CAISKADYEQYF.